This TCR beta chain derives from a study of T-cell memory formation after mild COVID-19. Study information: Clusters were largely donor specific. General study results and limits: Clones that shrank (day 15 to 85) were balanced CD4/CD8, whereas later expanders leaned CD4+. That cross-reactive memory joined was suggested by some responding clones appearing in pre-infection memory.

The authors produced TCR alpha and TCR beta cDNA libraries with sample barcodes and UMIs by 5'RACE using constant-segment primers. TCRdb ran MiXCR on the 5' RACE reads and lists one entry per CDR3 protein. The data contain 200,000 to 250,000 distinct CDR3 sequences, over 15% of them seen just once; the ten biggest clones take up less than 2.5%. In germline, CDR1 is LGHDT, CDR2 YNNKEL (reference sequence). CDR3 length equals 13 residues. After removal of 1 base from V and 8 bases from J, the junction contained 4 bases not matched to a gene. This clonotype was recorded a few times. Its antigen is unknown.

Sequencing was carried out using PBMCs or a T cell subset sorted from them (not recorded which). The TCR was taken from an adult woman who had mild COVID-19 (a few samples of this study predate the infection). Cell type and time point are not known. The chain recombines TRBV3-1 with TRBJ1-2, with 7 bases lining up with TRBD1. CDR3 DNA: TGTGCCAGCAGCCAAGCGCAGGGGGAAGGCTACACCTTC. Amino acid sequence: CASSQAQGEGYTF.